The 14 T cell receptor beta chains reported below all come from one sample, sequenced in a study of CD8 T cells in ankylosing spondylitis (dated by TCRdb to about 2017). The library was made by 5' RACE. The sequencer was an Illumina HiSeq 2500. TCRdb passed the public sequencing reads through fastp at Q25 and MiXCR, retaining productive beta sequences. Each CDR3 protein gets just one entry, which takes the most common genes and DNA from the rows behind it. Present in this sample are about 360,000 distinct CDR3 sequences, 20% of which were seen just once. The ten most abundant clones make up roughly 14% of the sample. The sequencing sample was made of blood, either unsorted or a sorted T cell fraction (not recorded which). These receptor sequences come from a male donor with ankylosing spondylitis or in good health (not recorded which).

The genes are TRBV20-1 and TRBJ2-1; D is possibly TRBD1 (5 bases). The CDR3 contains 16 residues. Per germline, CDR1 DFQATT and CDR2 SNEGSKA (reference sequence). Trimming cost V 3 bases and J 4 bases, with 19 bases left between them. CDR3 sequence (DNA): TGCAGTGCTAGGGTCGCCCAGGGCCCCCCTTACAATGAGCAGTTCTTC. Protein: CSARVAQGPPYNEQFF.

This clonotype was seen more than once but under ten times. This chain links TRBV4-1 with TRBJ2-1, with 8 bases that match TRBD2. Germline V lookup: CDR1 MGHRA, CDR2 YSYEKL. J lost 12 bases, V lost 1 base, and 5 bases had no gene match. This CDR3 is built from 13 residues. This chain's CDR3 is CASSQVGGALQFF. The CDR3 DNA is TGCGCCAGCAGCCAAGTCGGGGGGGCGCTGCAGTTCTTC.

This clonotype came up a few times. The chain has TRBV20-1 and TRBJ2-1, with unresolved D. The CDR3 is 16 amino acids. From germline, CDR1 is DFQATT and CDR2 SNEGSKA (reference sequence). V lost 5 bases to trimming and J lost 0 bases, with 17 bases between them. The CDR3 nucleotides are TGCAGTGCTGACGATAAGCTCTCAAGCTCCTACAATGAGCAGTTCTTC. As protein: CSADDKLSSSYNEQFF.

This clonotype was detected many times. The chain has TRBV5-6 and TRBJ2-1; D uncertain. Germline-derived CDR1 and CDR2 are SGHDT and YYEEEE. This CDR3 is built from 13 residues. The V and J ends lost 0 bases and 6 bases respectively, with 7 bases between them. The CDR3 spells CASSLAQRNEQFF. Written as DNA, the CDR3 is TGTGCCAGCAGCTTGGCTCAGCGCAATGAGCAGTTCTTC. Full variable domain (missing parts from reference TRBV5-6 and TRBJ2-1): DAGVTQSPTHLIKTRGQQVTLRCSPKSGHDTVSWYQQALGQGPQFIFQYYEEEERQRGNFPDRFSGHQFPNYSSELNVNALLLGDSALYLCASSLAQRNEQFFGPGTRLTVL.

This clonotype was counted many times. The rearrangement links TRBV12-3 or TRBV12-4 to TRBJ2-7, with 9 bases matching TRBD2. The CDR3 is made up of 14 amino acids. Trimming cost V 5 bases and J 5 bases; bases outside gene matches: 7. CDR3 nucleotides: TGTGCCAGCAGTCCTGGACTAGCGTTACACGAGCAGTACTTC. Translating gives CASSPGLALHEQYF.

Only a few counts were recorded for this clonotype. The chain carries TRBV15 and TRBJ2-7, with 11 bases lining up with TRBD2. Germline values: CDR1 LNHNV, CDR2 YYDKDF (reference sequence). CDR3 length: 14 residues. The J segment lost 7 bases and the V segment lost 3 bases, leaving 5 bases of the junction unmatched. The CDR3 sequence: CATSSSGGAGEQYF. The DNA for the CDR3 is TGTGCCACCAGCAGTAGCGGGGGGGCGGGGGAGCAGTACTTC. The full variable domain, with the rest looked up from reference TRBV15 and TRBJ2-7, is DAMVIQNPRYQVTQFGKPVTLSCSQTLNHNVMYWYQQKSSQAPKLLFHYYDKDFNNEADTPDNFQSRRPNTSFCFLDIRSPGLGDTAMYLCATSSSGGAGEQYFGPGTRLTVT.

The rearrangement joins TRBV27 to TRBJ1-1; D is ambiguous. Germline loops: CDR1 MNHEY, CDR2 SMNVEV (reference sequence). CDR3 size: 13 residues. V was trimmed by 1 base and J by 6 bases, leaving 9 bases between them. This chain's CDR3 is CASSLWGGSEAFF. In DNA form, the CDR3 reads TGTGCCAGCAGTTTATGGGGAGGGTCTGAAGCTTTCTTT.

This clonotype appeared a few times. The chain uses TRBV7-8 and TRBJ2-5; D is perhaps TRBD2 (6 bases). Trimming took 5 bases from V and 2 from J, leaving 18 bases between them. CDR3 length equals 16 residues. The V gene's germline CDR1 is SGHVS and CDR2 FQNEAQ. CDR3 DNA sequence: TGTGCCAGCAGCCCCGCTGGTAGCGGACGTCAAGAGACCCAGTACTTC. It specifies CASSPAGSGRQETQYF.

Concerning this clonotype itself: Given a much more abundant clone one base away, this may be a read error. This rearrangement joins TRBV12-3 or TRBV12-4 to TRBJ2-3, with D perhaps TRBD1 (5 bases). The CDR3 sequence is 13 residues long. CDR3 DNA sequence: TGTGCCAGCACTCCAGGGTCCGCTGATATGCAGTATTTT. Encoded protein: CASTPGSADMQYF.

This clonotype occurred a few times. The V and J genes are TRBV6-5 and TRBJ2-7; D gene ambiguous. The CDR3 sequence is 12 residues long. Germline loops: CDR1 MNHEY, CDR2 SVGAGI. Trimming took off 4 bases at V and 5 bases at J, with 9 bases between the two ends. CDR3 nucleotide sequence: TGTGCCAGCAGTTTCCCCGGGCACGAGCAGTACTTC. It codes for CASSFPGHEQYF.

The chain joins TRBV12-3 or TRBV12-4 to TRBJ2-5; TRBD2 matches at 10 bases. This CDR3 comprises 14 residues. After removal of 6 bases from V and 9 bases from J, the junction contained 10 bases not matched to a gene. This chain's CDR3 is CASRTAGGLGAQYF. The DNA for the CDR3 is TGTGCCAGCAGGACAGCGGGGGGGCTGGGGGCCCAGTACTTC.

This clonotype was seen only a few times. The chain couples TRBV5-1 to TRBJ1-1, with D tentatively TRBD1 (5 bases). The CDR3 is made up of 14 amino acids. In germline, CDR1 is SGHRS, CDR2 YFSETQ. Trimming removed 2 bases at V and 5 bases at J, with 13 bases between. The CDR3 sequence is CASSLWSGSTEAFF. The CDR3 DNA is TGCGCCAGCAGCTTATGGTCAGGGTCGACTGAAGCTTTCTTT.

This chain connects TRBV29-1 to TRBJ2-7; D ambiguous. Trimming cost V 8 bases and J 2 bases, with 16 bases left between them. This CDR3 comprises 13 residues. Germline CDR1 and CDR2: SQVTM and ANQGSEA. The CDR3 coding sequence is TGCAGCATGATTTCGGCGGATACCTACGAGCAGTACTTC. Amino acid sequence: CSMISADTYEQYF.

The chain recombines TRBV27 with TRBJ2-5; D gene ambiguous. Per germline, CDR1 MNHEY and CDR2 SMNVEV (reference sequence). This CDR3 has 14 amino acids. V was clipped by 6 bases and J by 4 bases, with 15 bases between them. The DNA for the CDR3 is TGTGCCAGCAGCCCCCGGATCGGGCCAGAGACCCAGTACTTC. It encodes CASSPRIGPETQYF.